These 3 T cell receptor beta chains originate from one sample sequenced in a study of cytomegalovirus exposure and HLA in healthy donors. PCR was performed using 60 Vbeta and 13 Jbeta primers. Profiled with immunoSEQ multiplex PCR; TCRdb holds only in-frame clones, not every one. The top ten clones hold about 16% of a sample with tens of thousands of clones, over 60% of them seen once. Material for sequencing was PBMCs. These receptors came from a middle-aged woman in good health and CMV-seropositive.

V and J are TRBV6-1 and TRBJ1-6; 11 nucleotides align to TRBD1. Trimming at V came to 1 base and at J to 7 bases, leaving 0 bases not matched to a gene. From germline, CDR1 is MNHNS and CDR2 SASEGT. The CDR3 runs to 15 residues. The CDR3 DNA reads TGTGCCAGCAGTGAAGGGACAGGGGGCAATTCACCCCTCCACTTT. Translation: CASSEGTGGNSPLHF.

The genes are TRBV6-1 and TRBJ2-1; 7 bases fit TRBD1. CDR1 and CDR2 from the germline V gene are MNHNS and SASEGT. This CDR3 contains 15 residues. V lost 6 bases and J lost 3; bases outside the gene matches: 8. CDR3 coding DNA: TGTGCCAGCAGACGCCAGGGGGTATACTACAATGAGCAGTTCTTC. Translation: CASRRQGVYYNEQFF.

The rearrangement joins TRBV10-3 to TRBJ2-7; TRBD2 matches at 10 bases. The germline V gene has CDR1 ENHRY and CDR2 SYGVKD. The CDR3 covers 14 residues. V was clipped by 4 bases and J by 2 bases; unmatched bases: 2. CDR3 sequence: CAISGTSGTYEQYF. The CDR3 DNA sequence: TGTGCCATCAGTGGGACTAGCGGCACCTACGAGCAGTACTTC.